This T cell receptor beta chain was identified during a study of PD-L1 blockade in urothelial cancer. Overall study findings and caveats: Durable-benefit patients expanded tumor-associated blood clones more at 3 weeks.

Time point in this sample: peripheral blood 6 weeks after treatment start. Urothelial carcinoma in patients was locally advanced or metastatic. About this clone itself: Its antigen is undetermined.

TCRdb's table, derived via immunoSEQ multiplex PCR, lists solely in-frame clones and lacks some. The data show around 53,000 clones, about 85% seen once. The origin of this receptor is a middle-aged man with urothelial cancer. The sample in question was PBMCs, obtained around atezolizumab (anti-PD-L1) treatment.

CDR3: CASSPEYYGYTF. The CDR3 nucleotides are TGCGCCAGCAGCCCGGAGTACTATGGCTACACCTTC. The V call is TRBV10-2, the J call TRBJ1-2; D remains ambiguous. V lost 6 bases, J lost 3 bases, and 8 bases lay in between. CDR3 size: 12 residues. Germline V gene data show CDR1 as WSHSY and CDR2 as SAAADI.